These T cell receptor beta chains were read from a single sample in a study of blood T cell repertoires in COVID-19. The assay was immunoSEQ multiplex PCR, and TCRdb's table has in-frame clones only and misses some. In the table there are roughly 330,000 clones, roughly 86% of which are singletons. The specimen sequenced was PBMCs or T cells enriched from blood (not recorded which). The receptors here all came from a woman in her twenties or thirties who had recovered from COVID-19. Both conserved end residues are part of each CDR3. Fields, in order: J gene, V gene, CDR3 protein.

J gene: TRBJ1-5
V gene: TRBV12-3/TRBV12-4
CDR3 protein: CASSFSSNQPQHF

J gene: TRBJ2-2
V gene: TRBV2
CDR3 protein: CASSDRQRNTGELFF

J gene: TRBJ1-2
V gene: TRBV7-9
CDR3 protein: CASSPSALGSGYTF

J gene: TRBJ1-2
V gene: TRBV6-5
CDR3 protein: CAIFGHPYGYTF

J gene: TRBJ1-5
V gene: TRBV28
CDR3 protein: CASSDRVYPYSNQPQHF

J gene: TRBJ1-2
V gene: TRBV28
CDR3 protein: CASSLGDRANYGYTF

J gene: TRBJ2-3
V gene: TRBV3-1/TRBV3-2
CDR3 protein: CASRRASSTDTQYF

J gene: TRBJ1-2
V gene: TRBV6-5
CDR3 protein: CASGSGSLGYGYTF

J gene: TRBJ2-1
V gene: TRBV28
CDR3 protein: CASSPAPGLAGNEQFF

J gene: TRBJ2-3
V gene: TRBV19
CDR3 protein: CASNRAITDTQYF

J gene: TRBJ1-1
V gene: TRBV7-3
CDR3 protein: CASSPTGGTEAFF

J gene: TRBJ1-5
V gene: TRBV19
CDR3 protein: CASSIPSDRPSLQPQHF

J gene: TRBJ2-7
V gene: TRBV5-1
CDR3 protein: CASSSREAPPSYEQYF

J gene: TRBJ2-7
V gene: TRBV7-8
CDR3 protein: CASTPGHFGEQYF

J gene: TRBJ1-2
V gene: TRBV6-1
CDR3 protein: CASSEGALQWRGGYTF

J gene: TRBJ2-3
V gene: TRBV9
CDR3 protein: CASSVGVAGPTDTQYF

J gene: TRBJ1-4
V gene: TRBV5-5
CDR3 protein: CASSLGATNEKLFF

J gene: TRBJ2-1
V gene: TRBV14
CDR3 protein: CASSQSDFPNEQFF

J gene: TRBJ1-6
V gene: TRBV11-2
CDR3 protein: CASSLERGYSPLHF

J gene: TRBJ1-2
V gene: TRBV12-1
CDR3 protein: CASSFGQGANYGYTF

J gene: TRBJ1-1
V gene: TRBV5-6
CDR3 protein: CASSPGLFGTEAFF

J gene: TRBJ2-3
V gene: TRBV4-1
CDR3 protein: CASSQWTGGTDTQYF

J gene: TRBJ2-3
V gene: TRBV24-1
CDR3 protein: CATSGGRRDTQYF

J gene: TRBJ1-2
V gene: TRBV13
CDR3 protein: CASSSTPDRAEGYTF

J gene: TRBJ2-7
V gene: TRBV3-1/TRBV3-2
CDR3 protein: CASSQGYGTGAYF

J gene: TRBJ1-5
V gene: TRBV28
CDR3 protein: CASNEGGNQPQHF

J gene: TRBJ2-1
V gene: TRBV9
CDR3 protein: CASSDKAGGPYNEQFF